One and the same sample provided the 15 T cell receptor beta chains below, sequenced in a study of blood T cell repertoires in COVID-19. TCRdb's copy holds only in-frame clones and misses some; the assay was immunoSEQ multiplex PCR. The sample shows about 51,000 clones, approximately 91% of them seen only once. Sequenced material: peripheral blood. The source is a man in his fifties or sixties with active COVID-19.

The CDR3 coding sequence is TGTGCCAGCAGTTTAACGCCTAGCGGGAGGAACGAGCAGTACGTC. Residues: CASSLTPSGRNEQYV. The chain couples TRBV28 to TRBJ2-7; TRBD2 agrees at 11 bases. Unmatched junction bases numbered 5, after V lost 2 bases and J lost 5 bases. CDR3 length: 15 residues. CDR1 and CDR2 from the germline V gene are MDHEN and SYDVKM.

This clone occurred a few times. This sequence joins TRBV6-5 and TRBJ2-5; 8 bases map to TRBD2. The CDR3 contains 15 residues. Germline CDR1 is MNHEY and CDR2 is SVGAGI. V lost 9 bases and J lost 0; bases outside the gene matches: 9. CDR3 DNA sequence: TGTGCCAGTTTCGGGAGGGGGGAGTACCAAGAGACCCAGTACTTC. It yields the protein CASFGRGEYQETQYF.

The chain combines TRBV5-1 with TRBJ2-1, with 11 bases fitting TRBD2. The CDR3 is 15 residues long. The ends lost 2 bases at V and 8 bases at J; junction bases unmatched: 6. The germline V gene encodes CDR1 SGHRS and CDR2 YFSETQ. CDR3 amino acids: CASSFSGTSGHEQFF. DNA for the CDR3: TGCGCCAGCAGCTTCTCCGGGACTAGCGGTCATGAGCAGTTCTTC.

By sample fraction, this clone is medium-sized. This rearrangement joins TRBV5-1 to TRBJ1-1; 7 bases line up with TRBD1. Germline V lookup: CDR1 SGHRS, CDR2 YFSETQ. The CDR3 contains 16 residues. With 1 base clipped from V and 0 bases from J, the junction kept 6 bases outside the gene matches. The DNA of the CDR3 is TGCGCCAGCAGCTTGAAGGGGGACAGAGTGAACACTGAAGCTTTCTTT. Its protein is CASSLKGDRVNTEAFF.

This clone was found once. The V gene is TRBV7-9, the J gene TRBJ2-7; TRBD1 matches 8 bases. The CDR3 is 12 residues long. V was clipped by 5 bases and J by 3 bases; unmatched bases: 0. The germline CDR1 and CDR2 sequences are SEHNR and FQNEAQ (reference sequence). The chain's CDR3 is CASSDRGYEQYF. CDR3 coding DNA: TGTGCCAGCAGCGACAGGGGCTACGAGCAGTACTTC.

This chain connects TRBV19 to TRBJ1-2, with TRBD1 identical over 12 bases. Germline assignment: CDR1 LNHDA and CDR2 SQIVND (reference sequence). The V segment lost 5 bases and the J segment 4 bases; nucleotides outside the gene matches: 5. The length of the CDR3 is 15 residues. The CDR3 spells CASSAGTGGIYGYTF. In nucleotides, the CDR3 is TGTGCCAGTAGTGCCGGGACAGGGGGCATCTATGGCTACACCTTC.

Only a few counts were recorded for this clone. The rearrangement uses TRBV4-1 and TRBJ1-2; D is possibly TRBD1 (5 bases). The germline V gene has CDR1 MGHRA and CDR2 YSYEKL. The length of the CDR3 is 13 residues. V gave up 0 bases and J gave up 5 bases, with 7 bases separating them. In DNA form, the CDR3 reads TGCGCCAGCAGCCAAGAGGGGCTATATGGCTACACCTTC. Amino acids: CASSQEGLYGYTF.

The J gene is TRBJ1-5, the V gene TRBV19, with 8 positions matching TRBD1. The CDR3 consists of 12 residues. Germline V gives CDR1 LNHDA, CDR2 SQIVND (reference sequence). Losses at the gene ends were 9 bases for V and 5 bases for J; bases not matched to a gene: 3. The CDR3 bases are TGTGCCAGGCTACAGGGGGATCAGCCCCAGCATTTT. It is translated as CARLQGDQPQHF.

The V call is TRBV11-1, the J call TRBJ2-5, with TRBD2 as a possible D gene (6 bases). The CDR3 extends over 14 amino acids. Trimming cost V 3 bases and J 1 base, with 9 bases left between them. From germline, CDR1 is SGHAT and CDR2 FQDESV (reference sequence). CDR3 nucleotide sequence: TGTGCCAGCAGCTTCGCGGGACGCCAAGAGACCCAGTACTTC. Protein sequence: CASSFAGRQETQYF. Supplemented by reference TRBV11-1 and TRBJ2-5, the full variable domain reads EAEVAQSPRYKITEKSQAVAFWCDPISGHATLYWYRQILGQGPELLVQFQDESVVDDSQLPKDRFSAERLKGVDSTLKIQPAELGDSAMYLCASSFAGRQETQYFGPGTRLLVL.

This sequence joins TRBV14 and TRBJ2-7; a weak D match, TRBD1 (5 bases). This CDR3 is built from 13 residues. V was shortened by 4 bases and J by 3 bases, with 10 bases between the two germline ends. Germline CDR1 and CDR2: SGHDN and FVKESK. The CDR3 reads CASSPRTNYEQYF. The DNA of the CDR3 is TGTGCCAGCAGCCCTCGGACAAACTACGAGCAGTACTTC.

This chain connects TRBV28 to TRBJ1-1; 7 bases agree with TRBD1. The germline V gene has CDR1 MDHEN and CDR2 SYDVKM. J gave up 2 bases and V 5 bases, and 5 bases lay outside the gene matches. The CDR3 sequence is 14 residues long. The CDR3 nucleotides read TGTGCCAGCAGTAGACAGGGATCTAACACTGAAGCTTTCTTT. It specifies CASSRQGSNTEAFF.

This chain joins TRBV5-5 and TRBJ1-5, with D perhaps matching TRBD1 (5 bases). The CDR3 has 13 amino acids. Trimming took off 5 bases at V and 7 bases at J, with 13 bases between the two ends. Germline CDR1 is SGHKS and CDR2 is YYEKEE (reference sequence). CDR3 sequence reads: CASRSDSRQPQHF. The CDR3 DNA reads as TGTGCCAGCAGATCCGACAGTCGCCAGCCCCAGCATTTT.

CDR3 residues: CASSGPGRGAGELFF. The CDR3 region has the DNA TGTGCCAGCAGCGGCCCAGGGAGGGGGGCCGGGGAGCTGTTTTTT. V and J are TRBV7-8 and TRBJ2-2, with a weak D call TRBD2 (7 bases). V shed 5 bases and J shed 6 bases, with 16 bases lying between them. The germline V gene encodes CDR1 SGHVS and CDR2 FQNEAQ. This CDR3 spans 15 amino acids. Full variable domain (remainder filled in from reference TRBV7-8 and TRBJ2-2): GAGVSQSPRYKVAKRGQDVALRCDPISGHVSLFWYQQALGQGPEFLTYFQNEAQLDKSGLPSDRFFAERPEGSVSTLKIQRTQQEDSAVYLCASSGPGRGAGELFFGEGSRLTVL.

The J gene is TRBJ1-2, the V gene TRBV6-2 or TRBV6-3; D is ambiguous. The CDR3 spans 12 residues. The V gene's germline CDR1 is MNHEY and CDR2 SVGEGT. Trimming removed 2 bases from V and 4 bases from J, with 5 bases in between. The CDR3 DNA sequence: TGTGCCAGCAGTTACGCGGGCTATGGCTACACCTTC. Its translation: CASSYAGYGYTF.

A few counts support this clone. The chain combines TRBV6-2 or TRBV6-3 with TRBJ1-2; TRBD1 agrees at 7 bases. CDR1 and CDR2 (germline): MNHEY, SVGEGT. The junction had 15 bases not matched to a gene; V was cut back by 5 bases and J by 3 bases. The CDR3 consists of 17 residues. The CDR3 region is CASSLEMTGLLHYGYTF. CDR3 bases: TGTGCCAGCAGTCTAGAGATGACAGGGTTACTCCACTATGGCTACACCTTC.